This T cell receptor (beta chain) stems from a study of T cells in Graves' hyperthyroidism and ophthalmopathy. Study-level findings and limits: Model predictions of ophthalmopathy came a median approximately seven months before onset.

There were TCR beta CDR3 regions amplified from RNA transcripts. First-round RT-PCR with HTBI primers amplified the TCR CDR3 region. TCRdb re-analysed the multiplex PCR reads in MiXCR, keeping a single row per CDR3 protein. Of a few hundred thousand distinct CDR3 sequences listed, about 15% were seen once; the top ten hold 15% to 20%. Germline CDR1 SGDLS, CDR2 YYNGEE. The V and J ends lost 0 bases and 1 base respectively, with 12 bases between them. CDR3 length: 16 amino acids. Stability of Graves' hyperthyroidism was defined as absent ophthalmopathy progression within 18 months. The study excluded patients with uncontrolled infection, other autoimmune disease, pregnancy or lactation. This clonotype was seen ten or more times. Its antigen remains unknown.

This sequence was found in a woman aged 18-30 years with Graves' hyperthyroidism. Sequenced sample: blood. The V call is TRBV9, the J call TRBJ2-3, with a tentative D call TRBD1 (5 bases). The CDR3 sequence is CASSVEQGRGTDTQYF. CDR3 sequence (DNA): TGTGCCAGCAGCGTAGAGCAGGGTCGGGGCACAGATACGCAGTATTTT.